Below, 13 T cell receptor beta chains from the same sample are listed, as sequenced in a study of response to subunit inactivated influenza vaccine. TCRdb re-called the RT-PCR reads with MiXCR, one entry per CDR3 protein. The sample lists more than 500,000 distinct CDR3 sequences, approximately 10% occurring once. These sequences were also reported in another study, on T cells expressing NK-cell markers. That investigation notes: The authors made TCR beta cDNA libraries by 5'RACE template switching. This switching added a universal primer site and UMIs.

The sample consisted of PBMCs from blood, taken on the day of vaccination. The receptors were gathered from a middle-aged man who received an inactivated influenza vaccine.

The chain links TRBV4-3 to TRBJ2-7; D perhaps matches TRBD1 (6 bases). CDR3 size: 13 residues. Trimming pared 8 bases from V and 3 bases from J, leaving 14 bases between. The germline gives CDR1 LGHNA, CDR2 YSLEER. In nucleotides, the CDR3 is TGCGCCAGCGGACTGACAGGAAGCTACGAGCAGTACTTC. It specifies CASGLTGSYEQYF.

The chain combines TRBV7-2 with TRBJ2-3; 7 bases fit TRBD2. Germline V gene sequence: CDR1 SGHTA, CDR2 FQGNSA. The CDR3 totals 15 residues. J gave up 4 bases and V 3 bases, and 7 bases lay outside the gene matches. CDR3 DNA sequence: TGTGCCAGCAGCTTTCTAGGACTAGTGGCAGATACGCAGTATTTT. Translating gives CASSFLGLVADTQYF.

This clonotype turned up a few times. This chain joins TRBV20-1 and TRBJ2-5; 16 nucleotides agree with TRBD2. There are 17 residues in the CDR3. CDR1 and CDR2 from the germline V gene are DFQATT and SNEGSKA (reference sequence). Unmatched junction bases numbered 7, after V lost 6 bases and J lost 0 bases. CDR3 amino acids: CSASPGLAGGNQETQYF. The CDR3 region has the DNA TGCAGTGCCTCGCCGGGACTAGCGGGAGGGAACCAAGAGACCCAGTACTTC.

This chain's CDR3 is CASSYTGGPSSEQYF. The CDR3 DNA is TGTGCCAGCAGTTACACAGGGGGCCCCTCGTCCGAGCAGTACTTC. V gene TRBV6-5 combines with J gene TRBJ2-7; 9 bases agree with TRBD1. Germline loops: CDR1 MNHEY, CDR2 SVGAGI. After removal of 2 bases from V and 6 bases from J, the junction contained 8 bases not matched to a gene. The CDR3 totals 15 residues.

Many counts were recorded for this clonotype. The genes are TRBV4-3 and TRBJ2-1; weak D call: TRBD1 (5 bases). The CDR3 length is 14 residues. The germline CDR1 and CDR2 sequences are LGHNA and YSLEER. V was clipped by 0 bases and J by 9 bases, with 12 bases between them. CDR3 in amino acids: CASSQEAGHGEQFF. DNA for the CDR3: TGCGCCAGCAGCCAAGAGGCAGGGCACGGTGAGCAGTTCTTC.

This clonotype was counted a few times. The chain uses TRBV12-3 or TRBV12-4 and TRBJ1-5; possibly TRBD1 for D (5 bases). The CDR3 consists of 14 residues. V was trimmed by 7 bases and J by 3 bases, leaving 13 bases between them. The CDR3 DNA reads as TGTGCCAGCACCCAAGGGGCGGACAATCAGCCCCAGCATTTT. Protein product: CASTQGADNQPQHF.

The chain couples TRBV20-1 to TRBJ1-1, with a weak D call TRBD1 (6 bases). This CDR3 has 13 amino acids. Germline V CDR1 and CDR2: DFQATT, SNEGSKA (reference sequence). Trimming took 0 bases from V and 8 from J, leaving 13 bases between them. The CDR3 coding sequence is TGCAGTGCTAGAGATGGGGCCGGGACAGAAGCTTTCTTT. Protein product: CSARDGAGTEAFF.

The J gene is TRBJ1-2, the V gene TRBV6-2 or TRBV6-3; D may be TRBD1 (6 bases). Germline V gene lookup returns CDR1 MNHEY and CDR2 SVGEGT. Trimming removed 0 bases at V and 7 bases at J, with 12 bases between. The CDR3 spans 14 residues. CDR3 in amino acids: CASSYSTGAVGYTF. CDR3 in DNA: TGTGCCAGCAGTTACTCCACGGGGGCAGTTGGCTACACCTTC.

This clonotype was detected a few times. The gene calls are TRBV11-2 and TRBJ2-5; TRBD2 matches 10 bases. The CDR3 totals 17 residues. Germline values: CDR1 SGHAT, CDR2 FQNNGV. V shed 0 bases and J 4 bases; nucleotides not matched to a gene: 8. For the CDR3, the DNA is TGTGCCAGCAGCTTAGAGACTAGCGGGTCTCTCCGAGAGACCCAGTACTTC. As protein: CASSLETSGSLRETQYF.

CDR3 sequence reads: CASSHSIDNEQFF. CDR3 nucleotide sequence: TGCGCCAGCAGCCATAGTATAGATAATGAGCAGTTCTTC. The chain is built from TRBV4-3 and TRBJ2-1; D is undetermined. CDR1 and CDR2 from the germline V gene are LGHNA and YSLEER. The CDR3 runs 13 residues. The V end was cut by 3 bases, the J end by 7 bases, with 10 bases between.

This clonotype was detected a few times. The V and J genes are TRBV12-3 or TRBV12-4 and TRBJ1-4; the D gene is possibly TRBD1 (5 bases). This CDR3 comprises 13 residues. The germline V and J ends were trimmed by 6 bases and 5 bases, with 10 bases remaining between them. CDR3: CASSPRDNEKLFF. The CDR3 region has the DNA TGTGCCAGCAGCCCCCGGGACAATGAAAAACTGTTTTTT.

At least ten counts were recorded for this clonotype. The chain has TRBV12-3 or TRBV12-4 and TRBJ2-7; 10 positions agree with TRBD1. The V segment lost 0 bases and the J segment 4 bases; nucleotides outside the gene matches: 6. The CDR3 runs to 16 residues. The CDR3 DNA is TGTGCCAGCAGTTTAGCGGGACAGGGGTCGGGGTACGAGCAGTACTTC. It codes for CASSLAGQGSGYEQYF.

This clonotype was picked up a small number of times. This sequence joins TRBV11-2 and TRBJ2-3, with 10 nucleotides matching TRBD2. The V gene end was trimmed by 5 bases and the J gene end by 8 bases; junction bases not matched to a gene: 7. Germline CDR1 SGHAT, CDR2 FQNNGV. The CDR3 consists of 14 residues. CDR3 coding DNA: TGTGCCAGCAGCATTAGCGGGAGGTGGAGTACGCAGTATTTT. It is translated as CASSISGRWSTQYF.